This TCR beta chain was sequenced for a study of blood T cell repertoires in COVID-19. Study summary: Spain, Italy and the United States supplied samples that represented acute and convalescent COVID-19. In each case, the material was cDNA or gDNA derived from T cells, B-cell-depleted T cells, or PBMCs.

This CDR3 region has 16 residues. V was pared by 0 bases and J by 0 bases, with 9 bases between. CDR1 and CDR2 (germline): SGHTA, FQGNSA. In the authors' methods: Amplifying reference gene primers gave estimates of nucleated cell counts. Profiled with immunoSEQ multiplex PCR; TCRdb holds only in-frame clones, not every one. The DNA was the basis for D and trimming; V, J and clone size are from that table. The sample shows more than 40,000 clones, 75% to 90% of them seen only once. The clonotype originates from a human donor in a cohort sampled during active COVID-19. The donor label of this sample is uncertain. V and J are TRBV7-2 and TRBJ1-3; no clear D gene. The sequenced sample was peripheral blood. CDR3 protein: CASSLAGLNSGNTIYF. DNA for the CDR3: TGTGCCAGCAGCTTAGCGGGCCTGAACTCTGGAAACACCATATATTTT. Looking up the rest from reference TRBV7-2 and TRBJ1-3 gives the full variable domain: GAGVSQSPSNKVTEKGKDVELRCDPISGHTALYWYRQSLGQGLEFLIYFQGNSAPDKSGLPSDRFSAERTGGSVSTLTIQRTQQEDSAVYLCASSLAGLNSGNTIYFGEGSWLTVV.